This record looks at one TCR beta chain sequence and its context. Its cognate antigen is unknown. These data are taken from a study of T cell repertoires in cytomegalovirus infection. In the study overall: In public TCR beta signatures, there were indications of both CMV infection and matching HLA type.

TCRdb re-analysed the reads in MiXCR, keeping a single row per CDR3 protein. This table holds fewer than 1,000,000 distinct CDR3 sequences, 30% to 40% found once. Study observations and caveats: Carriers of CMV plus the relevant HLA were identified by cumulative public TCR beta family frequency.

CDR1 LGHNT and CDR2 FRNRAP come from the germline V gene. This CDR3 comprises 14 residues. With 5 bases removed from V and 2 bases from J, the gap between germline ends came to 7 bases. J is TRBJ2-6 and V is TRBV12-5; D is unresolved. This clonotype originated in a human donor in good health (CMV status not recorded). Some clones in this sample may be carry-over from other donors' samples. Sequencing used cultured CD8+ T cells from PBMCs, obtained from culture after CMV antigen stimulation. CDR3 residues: CASGPTPGANVLTF. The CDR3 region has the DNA TGTGCTAGTGGTCCAACCCCTGGGGCCAACGTCCTGACTTTC.